This T cell receptor (beta chain) was captured in a study of beta chain features in type 1 diabetes (dated by TCRdb to about 2018). Turning to the overall study: Patients and healthy donors did not differ in mean age, gender distribution, total cell number or subset yield. A total of around 110,000,000 sorted cells were examined across all samples, and RNA yield correlated strongly with the number of cells per subset. In the study, TCRB repertoires of sorted circulating CD4+ T cell subsets from recently diagnosed type 1 diabetes patients were compared with those of matched healthy donors. Whereas all 28 donors provided naive and central memory subsets, regulatory and stem cell-like memory subsets were isolated from just 8 patients and roughly 8 healthy donors.

V loses 3 bases of germline sequence and J loses 0 bases, and the interval between the two ends is 13 bases. The germline V gene sets CDR1 to SGHDT and CDR2 to YYEEEE. The CDR3, cysteine through phenylalanine, is 16 amino acids long. Only the CDR3 part of the read is kept: 48 bases, read in frame from the first base. On this clone: There is no known antigen for this receptor. No base quality information exists; no much larger clone differs at one position.

Results the study describes overall, beyond this receptor: The naive, central memory and regulatory TCRB repertoires appeared to resemble one another more closely among patients than among healthy donors. Because cDNA was sequenced instead of genomic DNA, activated cells with high expression could be over-represented, although the groups did not differ in activation or CD3 levels. In all four CD4+ subsets, TCRB CDR3 length was moderately but significantly shorter in type 1 diabetes patients. Only small numbers of individuals were included in the HLA sub-analyses, which left unresolved whether HLA type had any influence on TCRB rearrangement. At VDJ recombination sites, patients with type 1 diabetes made fewer insertions and deleted more nucleotides, a pattern implying thymic rearrangement abnormalities. Shorter templates might have been favored by PCR, but patient and control samples were amplified and corrected together, so both groups would have been affected equally by any skew.

The entire isolated RNA was reverse transcribed using the High Capacity cDNA Reverse Transcription Kit, and thus expressed TCRB transcripts were sequenced. Deep immunoSEQ sequencing was performed on naive, central memory and regulatory T cell samples, with an average of roughly 3.6 million total reads per sample. Sorted cells were lysed in RLT buffer, and RNA was extracted using DNase-treated RNeasy Micro or Mini kits according to cell number. To prevent cross-contamination, every cell subset was processed on its own, while patient and healthy donor samples were processed together. TCRB sequences were amplified from cDNA with the immunoSEQ multiplex PCR, producing 87-bp fragments spanning the CDR3 region. The amplicons were sequenced using the Illumina HiSeq platform. In the paper's pipeline: Synthetic template baselines were used to correct PCR bias computationally, reads within Hamming distance 2 were collapsed together, and singletons that could not be merged were discarded. Reads were aligned to IMGT to assign V, D and J genes, CDR3 length, and insertions or deletions at six rearrangement sites. Within each subset, clonotype counts were normalized to sorted cell number, after which true diversity and Gini coefficients were computed with the tcR R package. The overlap coefficient, calculated on TCRB nucleotide sequences, was used to measure repertoire sharing. As a proxy for the pre-selection repertoire, out-of-frame TCRB sequences from naive cells were analyzed. TCRdb's version of the immuneACCESS table is confined to in-frame rearrangements and falls short of the full clone set. An unresolved V gene accounts for under half of the shortfall where checked; the remainder is of unknown origin. V, J and clone size are taken as reported in that table, and D and trimming were inferred from the DNA itself. The sample contains 150,000 to 200,000 clones, over 55% of them found a single time. The ten largest make up approximately 0.089% of the sample.

Each donor gave one peripheral blood draw, averaging approximately 120 mL, which was collected into heparinised tubes. A BD FACSAria II was used to sort naive, central memory, regulatory and stem cell-like memory CD4+ T cells with a panel that included CD45RO, CCR7, CD25, CD127, CD95 and CD27. Every sorted population had a purity above 95%. PBMCs were isolated immediately by Lymphoprep density gradient centrifugation and stained directly without culture. Samples were stained and sorted in pairs, with one healthy donor and one patient per experiment, so that batch effects were minimized. Sequencing was carried out using naive CD4+ T cells from blood. The meaning of the sample's cell subset or site label: true naive CD4+ T cells. The rearranged segments are TRBV5-6 and TRBJ2-1, with a weak D call of TRBD1 (6 bases match). The receptor's source is a man aged 25-45 years with type 1 diabetes. The CDR3 region has the sequence CASSWVTGSSYNEQFF. The DNA reads TGTGCCAGCAGCTGGGTAACAGGGAGCTCCTACAATGAGCAGTTCTTC. Where the CDR3 stops, the reference TRBV5-6 and TRBJ2-1 genes take over; the full variable domain is DAGVTQSPTHLIKTRGQQVTLRCSPKSGHDTVSWYQQALGQGPQFIFQYYEEEERQRGNFPDRFSGHQFPNYSSELNVNALLLGDSALYLCASSWVTGSSYNEQFFGPGTRLTVL.